The clone carrying this T cell receptor beta chain was observed at least ten times. Its antigen is as yet unknown. Each CDR3 protein gets one entry after TCRdb re-called the 5' RACE reads with MiXCR. Of approximately 48,000 distinct CDR3 sequences in the sample, approximately 17% are singletons; the top ten hold approximately 4%. The ends lost 3 bases at V and 11 bases at J; junction bases unmatched: 6. The CDR3 runs to 14 residues. Germline CDR1 and CDR2: SGHTA and FQGNSA. The sample originates from a study of neurological immune-mediated disorders. Study-wide results and limits: Private repertoires in all groups were suggested by the finding that expanded clones across subjects shared no CDR3 amino acid sequences.

Sequencing was done on a sample of PBMCs. The rearrangement joins TRBV7-2 to TRBJ2-1, with 11 bases fitting TRBD1. The receptor comes from a man aged 55-75 years in good health. The chain's CDR3 is CASSFSRDRGKQFF. The CDR3 nucleotides are TGTGCCAGCAGCTTTAGCCGGGACAGGGGGAAGCAGTTCTTC.